A selection of T cell receptor beta chains follows, all from one sample in a study of identical twins. TCRdb called the 5' RACE reads again in MiXCR, with one record for every CDR3 protein. The sample yields more than 250,000 distinct CDR3 sequences, 8% to 9% seen once. Another study also made use of these data, one on yellow fever vaccine responses in identical twins.

Sequencing was performed on memory (CD45RO+) T cells sorted from blood. These receptors were collected from a woman aged 18 to 35 in good health. Both conserved end residues are part of each CDR3. A D gene is named only where the DNA matches it firmly. Size is stated for part of the rows, as once, few or many counts, or as a class when the clone is expanded.

cdr3_nt	cdr3_aa	j_call	cdr3_length	clone_size	d_call	v_call
TGTGCCAGCAGCCCCGCCGGACAGCTATCGAACACCGGGGAGCTGTTTTTT	CASSPAGQLSNTGELFF	TRBJ2-2	17	few	.	TRBV11-2
TGTGCCAGCAGCCAAGTAGGCGCGGTTGTGGGCACAGATACGCAGTATTTT	CASSQVGAVVGTDTQYF	TRBJ2-3	17	.	.	TRBV14
TGTGCCACCGCCTCTGCGGGGCTACCCTACGAGCAGTACTTC	CATASAGLPYEQYF	TRBJ2-7	14	.	.	TRBV3-1
TGTGCCAGCAGCCAAGATAGGCAGGGCAGAAATGAGCAGTTCTTC	CASSQDRQGRNEQFF	TRBJ2-1	15	many	.	TRBV4-2
TGCGCCAGTAATAGCGGGAGGAGCAATGAGCAGTTCTTC	CASNSGRSNEQFF	TRBJ2-1	13	many	TRBD2	TRBV10-1
TGCGCCAGCAGCTTGGGGTGGACAAACACCAATGAGCAGTTCTTC	CASSLGWTNTNEQFF	TRBJ2-1	15	.	.	TRBV5-1
TGCAGCGTCCTTCCGGGGGGAGACACTGAAGCTTTCTTT	CSVLPGGDTEAFF	TRBJ1-1	13	few	.	TRBV29-1
TGTGCCAGCAGTGCCCCGGGTAGGGTCGAAAACATTCAGTACTTC	CASSAPGRVENIQYF	TRBJ2-4	15	many	.	TRBV2
TGTGCCACCAGTGATTTTGTGACAGGGAACACCGGGGAGCTGTTTTTT	CATSDFVTGNTGELFF	TRBJ2-2	16	many	.	TRBV24-1
TGTGCCAGCAGTAGCGAGGGACTAGCGGGAGACTACGAGCAGTACTTC	CASSSEGLAGDYEQYF	TRBJ2-7	16	.	TRBD2	TRBV7-6
TGTGCCAGTAGTATAACCGGACAGGGCTCCTACAATGAGCAGTTCTTC	CASSITGQGSYNEQFF	TRBJ2-1	16	few	TRBD1	TRBV19
TGCAGTGCCGAAGGGGGACTAGCGTGGGAGACCCAGTACTTC	CSAEGGLAWETQYF	TRBJ2-5	14	.	TRBD2	TRBV20-1
TGTGCCAGCAGTTTCGGGGCTAGCGGGACCTACGAGCAGTACTTC	CASSFGASGTYEQYF	TRBJ2-7	15	many	TRBD2	TRBV27
TGCGCCAGCAGCTTGGCCGGGCAGAGGGTGGCTGGGGCCAACGTCCTGACTTTC	CASSLAGQRVAGANVLTF	TRBJ2-6	18	once	.	TRBV5-1
TGCAGCGTTGTGGCAGGGGTTCTCGGGGAGCTGTTTTTT	CSVVAGVLGELFF	TRBJ2-2	13	few	.	TRBV29-1
TGTGCCAGCAGTCACCGGGAGCTGGCGGCTGAAGCTTTCTTT	CASSHRELAAEAFF	TRBJ1-1	14	many	.	TRBV7-9
TGTGCCAGCACGGGCTACAATGAGCAGTTCTTC	CASTGYNEQFF	TRBJ2-1	11	.	.	TRBV25-1
TGTGCCAGCAGACAGGGCACTGAAGCTTTCTTT	CASRQGTEAFF	TRBJ1-1	11	many	.	TRBV6-5
TGCAGTGCACATCGACAGGCCGGGAGTAACACCATATATTTT	CSAHRQAGSNTIYF	TRBJ1-3	14	many	.	TRBV20-1
TGTGCCAGCTCACCGATGAACACTGAAGCTTTCTTT	CASSPMNTEAFF	TRBJ1-1	12	few	.	TRBV18
TGTGCCAGCAGCCAAGACAGGCAGAACACTGAAGCTTTCTTT	CASSQDRQNTEAFF	TRBJ1-1	14	few	.	TRBV3-1
TGTGCCAGCAGCCAAGGGGACCTCTCTTATTCACCCCTCCACTTT	CASSQGDLSYSPLHF	TRBJ1-6	15	many	.	TRBV3-1
TGCGCCAGCAGCCAAGAACTCGGGACGCCCGGACTAGCGGGAGTCAAAAACATTCAGTACTTC	CASSQELGTPGLAGVKNIQYF	TRBJ2-4	21	many	TRBD2	TRBV4-1
TGCGCCAGCAGCCAAGGCCCCGGGGGGGGGCAAGAGACCCAGTACTTC	CASSQGPGGGQETQYF	TRBJ2-5	16	.	TRBD2	TRBV4-1
TGCAGTGCTAGAGACGGGACAGGGGCTCTCTTC	CSARDGTGALF	TRBJ2-1	11	many	TRBD1	TRBV20-1
TGTGCCAGCAGTTTCGAGGGCCGGGGGAGGAACACTGAAGCTTTCTTT	CASSFEGRGRNTEAFF	TRBJ1-1	16	.	.	TRBV27
TGCAGTGCTAGCCCCCCAGGGGGACAGGCGTTC	CSASPPGGQAF	TRBJ2-5	11	few	TRBD1	TRBV20-1
TGCGCCAGCAGCTCTACAGGGGACCGACGGAATGAGCAGTTCTTC	CASSSTGDRRNEQFF	TRBJ2-1	15	few	TRBD1	TRBV5-1
TGCGCCAGCACCCCTGTAGGCGCGAACACCGGGGAGCTGTTTTTT	CASTPVGANTGELFF	TRBJ2-2	15	few	.	TRBV5-1